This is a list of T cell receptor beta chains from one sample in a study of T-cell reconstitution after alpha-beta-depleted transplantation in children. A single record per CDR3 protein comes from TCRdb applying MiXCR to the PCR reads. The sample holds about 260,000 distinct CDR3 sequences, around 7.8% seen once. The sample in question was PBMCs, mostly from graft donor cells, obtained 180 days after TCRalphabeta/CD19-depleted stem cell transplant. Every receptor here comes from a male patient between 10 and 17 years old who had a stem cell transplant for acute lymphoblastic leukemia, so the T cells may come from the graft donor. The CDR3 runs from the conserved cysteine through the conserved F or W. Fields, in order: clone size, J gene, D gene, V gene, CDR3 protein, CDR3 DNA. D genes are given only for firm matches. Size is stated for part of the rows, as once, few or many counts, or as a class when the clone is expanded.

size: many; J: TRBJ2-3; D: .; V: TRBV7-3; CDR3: CASSIGLGGGDTQYF; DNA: TGTGCCAGCAGCATAGGGTTGGGTGGGGGAGATACGCAGTATTTT
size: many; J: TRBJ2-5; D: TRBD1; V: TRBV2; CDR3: CASGRTGPGETQYF; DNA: TGTGCCAGTGGCCGGACAGGCCCCGGGGAGACCCAGTACTTC
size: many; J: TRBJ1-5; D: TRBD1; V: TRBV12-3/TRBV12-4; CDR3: CASSPDRVANQPQHF; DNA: TGTGCCAGCAGTCCCGACAGGGTGGCCAATCAGCCCCAGCATTTT
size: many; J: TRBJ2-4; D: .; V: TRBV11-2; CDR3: CASSLFRDPNIQYF; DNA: TGTGCCAGCAGCTTATTCCGGGACCCTAACATTCAGTACTTC
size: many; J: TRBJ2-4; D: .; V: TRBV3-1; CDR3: CASSQPPLYGKNIQYF; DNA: TGTGCCAGCAGCCAACCCCCACTCTACGGCAAAAACATTCAGTACTTC
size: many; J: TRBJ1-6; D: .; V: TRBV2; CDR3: CASSRPQGNSPLHF; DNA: TGTGCCAGCAGCCGGCCTCAGGGGAATTCACCCCTCCACTTT
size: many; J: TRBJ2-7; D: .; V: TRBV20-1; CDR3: CSAVRAGVYEQYF; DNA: TGCAGTGCGGTAAGGGCCGGGGTCTACGAGCAGTACTTC
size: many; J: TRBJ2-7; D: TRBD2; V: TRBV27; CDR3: CASSLWASGSHEQYF; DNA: TGTGCCAGCAGTCTATGGGCTAGCGGGAGTCACGAGCAGTACTTC
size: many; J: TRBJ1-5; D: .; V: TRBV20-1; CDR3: CSASPEAYYQPQHF; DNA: TGCAGTGCTAGCCCGGAGGCCTACTATCAGCCCCAGCATTTT
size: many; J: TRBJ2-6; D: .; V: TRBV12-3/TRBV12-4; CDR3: CASSLSRSGANVLTF; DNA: TGTGCCAGCAGTTTATCCCGATCTGGGGCCAACGTCCTGACTTTC
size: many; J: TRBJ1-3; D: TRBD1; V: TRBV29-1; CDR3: CSVIPSLLPGQDSSGNTIYF; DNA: TGCAGCGTGATCCCCTCGTTGCTACCGGGACAGGACAGCTCTGGAAACACCATATATTTT
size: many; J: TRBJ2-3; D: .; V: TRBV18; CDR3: CASSPPEGWTTDTQYF; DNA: TGTGCCAGCTCACCACCGGAGGGCTGGACGACAGATACGCAGTATTTT
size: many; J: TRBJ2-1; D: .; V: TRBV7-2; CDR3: CASSSVASSYNEQFF; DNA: TGTGCCAGCAGCTCAGTAGCTTCGTCCTACAATGAGCAGTTCTTC
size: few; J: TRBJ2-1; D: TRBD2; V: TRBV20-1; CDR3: CSARPLAGGAYNEQFF; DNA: TGCAGTGCTAGGCCCCTAGCGGGAGGTGCATACAATGAGCAGTTCTTC
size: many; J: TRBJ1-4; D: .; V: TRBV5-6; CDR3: CASSPAETNEKLFF; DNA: TGTGCCAGCAGCCCCGCGGAGACTAATGAAAAACTGTTTTTT
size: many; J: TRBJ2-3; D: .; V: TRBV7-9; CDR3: CASSLSNRLFQGSTQYF; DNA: TGTGCCAGCAGCTTATCCAACCGACTTTTCCAGGGGTCTACGCAGTATTTT
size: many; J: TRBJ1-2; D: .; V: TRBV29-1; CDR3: CSVGPSSNYGYTF; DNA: TGCAGCGTTGGGCCCAGCTCTAACTATGGCTACACCTTC
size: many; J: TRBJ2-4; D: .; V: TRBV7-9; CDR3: CASSLNEGSAKNIQYF; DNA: TGTGCCAGCAGCTTAAATGAGGGGTCGGCCAAAAACATTCAGTACTTC
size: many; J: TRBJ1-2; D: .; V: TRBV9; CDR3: CASSVAAGPSGYTF; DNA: TGTGCCAGCAGCGTAGCTGCAGGGCCGAGTGGCTACACCTTC
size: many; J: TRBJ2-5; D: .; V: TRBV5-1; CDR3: CASSLGGTPETQYF; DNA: TGCGCCAGCAGCTTGGGGGGGACACCTGAGACCCAGTACTTC
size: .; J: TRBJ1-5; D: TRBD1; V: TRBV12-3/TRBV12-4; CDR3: CASSTDRAQPQHF; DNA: TGTGCCAGCAGTACGGACAGGGCTCAGCCCCAGCATTTT
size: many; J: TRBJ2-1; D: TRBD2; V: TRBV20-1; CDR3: CSANPPSGGTNEQFF; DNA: TGCAGTGCCAACCCGCCAAGCGGGGGAACCAATGAGCAGTTCTTC
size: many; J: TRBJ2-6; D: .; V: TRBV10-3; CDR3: CAISDGGSGANVLTF; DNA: TGTGCCATCAGTGATGGCGGGTCTGGGGCCAACGTCCTGACTTTC
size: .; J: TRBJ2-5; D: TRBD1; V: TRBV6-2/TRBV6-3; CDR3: CASRLQGARETQYF; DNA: TGTGCCAGCAGACTTCAGGGGGCAAGGGAGACCCAGTACTTC
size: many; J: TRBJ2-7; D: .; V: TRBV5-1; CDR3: CASSLRASVPRQYF; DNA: TGCGCCAGCAGCTTGAGGGCTAGCGTACCGAGGCAGTACTTC
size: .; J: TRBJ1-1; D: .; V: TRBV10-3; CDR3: CAISDRPAGVEAFF; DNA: TGTGCCATCAGTGATCGCCCAGCCGGGGTTGAAGCTTTCTTT
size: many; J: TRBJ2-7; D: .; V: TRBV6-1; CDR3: CASRQDAGTRLYEQYF; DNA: TGTGCCAGCAGACAAGACGCCGGGACAAGACTCTACGAGCAGTACTTC
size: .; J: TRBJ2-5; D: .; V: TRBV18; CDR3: CASSPYSGNQETQYF; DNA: TGTGCCAGCTCACCATATTCGGGTAACCAAGAGACCCAGTACTTC
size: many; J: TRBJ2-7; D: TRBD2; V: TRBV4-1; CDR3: CASSLRGSSGAYEQYF; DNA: TGCGCCAGCAGCCTCCGGGGGTCTAGCGGAGCCTACGAGCAGTACTTC
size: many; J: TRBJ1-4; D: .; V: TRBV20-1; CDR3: CSAGGNEKLFF; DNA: TGCAGTGCAGGGGGAAATGAAAAACTGTTTTTT
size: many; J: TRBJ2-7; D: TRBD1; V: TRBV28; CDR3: CASRTGGSSSYEQYF; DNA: TGTGCCAGCAGGACAGGGGGCTCTTCCTCCTACGAGCAGTACTTC
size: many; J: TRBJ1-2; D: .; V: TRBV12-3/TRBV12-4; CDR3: CASSLHENYGYTF; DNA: TGTGCCAGCAGTTTACACGAAAACTATGGCTACACCTTC
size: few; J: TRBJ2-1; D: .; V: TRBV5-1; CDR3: CASSLGVQRWDEQFF; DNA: TGCGCCAGCAGCCTGGGAGTCCAGCGGTGGGATGAGCAGTTCTTC
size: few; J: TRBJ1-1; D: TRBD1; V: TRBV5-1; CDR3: CASSSGQGPTEAFF; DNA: TGCGCCAGCAGCTCGGGACAGGGGCCCACTGAAGCTTTCTTT
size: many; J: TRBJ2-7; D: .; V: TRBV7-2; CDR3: CASSLGEGSQYF; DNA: TGTGCCAGCAGCTTAGGAGAGGGCTCCCAATACTTC
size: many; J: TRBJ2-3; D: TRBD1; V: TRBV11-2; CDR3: CASSPRTGKNTQYF; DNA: TGTGCCAGCAGCCCAAGGACAGGGAAGAATACGCAGTATTTT
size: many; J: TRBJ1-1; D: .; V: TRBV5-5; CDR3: CASSLWGRVAFF; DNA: TGTGCCAGCAGCTTGTGGGGCAGGGTCGCTTTCTTT
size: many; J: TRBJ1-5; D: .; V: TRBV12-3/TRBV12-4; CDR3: CASSRRDVHEPQHF; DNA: TGTGCCAGCAGCCGTCGCGATGTACACGAGCCCCAGCATTTT
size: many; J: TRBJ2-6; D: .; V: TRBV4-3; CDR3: CASSQGSGSGANVLTF; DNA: TGCGCCAGCAGCCAAGGATCAGGCTCTGGGGCCAACGTCCTGACTTTC
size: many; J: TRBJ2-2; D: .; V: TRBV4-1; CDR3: CASSQLDLWNTGELFF; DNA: TGCGCCAGCAGCCAGCTGGACCTCTGGAACACCGGGGAGCTGTTTTTT
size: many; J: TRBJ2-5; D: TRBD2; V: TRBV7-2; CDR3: CASSHRGDPEGKTQYF; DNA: TGTGCCAGCAGCCACCGGGGGGACCCCGAGGGCAAGACCCAGTACTTC
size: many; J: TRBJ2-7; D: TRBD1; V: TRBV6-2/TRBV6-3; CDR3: CASSYGDRTSYEQYF; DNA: TGTGCCAGCAGTTACGGGGACAGGACCTCCTACGAGCAGTACTTC
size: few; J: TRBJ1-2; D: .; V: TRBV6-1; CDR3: CASRSRTANYGYTF; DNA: TGTGCCAGCAGAAGTAGGACAGCAAACTATGGCTACACCTTC
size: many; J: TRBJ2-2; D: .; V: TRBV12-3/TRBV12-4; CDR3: CASSSLGAGVYTGELFF; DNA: TGTGCCAGCAGTTCCCTGGGGGCGGGGGTCTACACCGGGGAGCTGTTTTTT
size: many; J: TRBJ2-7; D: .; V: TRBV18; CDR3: CASSPPGTLEQYF; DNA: TGTGCCAGCTCACCACCCGGGACCCTCGAGCAGTACTTC